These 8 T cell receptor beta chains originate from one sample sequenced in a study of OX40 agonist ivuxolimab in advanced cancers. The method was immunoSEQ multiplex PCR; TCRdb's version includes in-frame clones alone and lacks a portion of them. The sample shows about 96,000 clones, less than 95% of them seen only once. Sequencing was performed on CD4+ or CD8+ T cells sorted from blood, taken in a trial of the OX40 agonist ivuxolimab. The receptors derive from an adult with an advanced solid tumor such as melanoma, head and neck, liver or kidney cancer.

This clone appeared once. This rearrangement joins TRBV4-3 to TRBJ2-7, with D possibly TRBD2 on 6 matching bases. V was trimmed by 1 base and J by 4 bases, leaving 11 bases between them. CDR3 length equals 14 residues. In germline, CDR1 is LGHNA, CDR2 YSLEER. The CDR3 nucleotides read TGCGCCAGCAGCCAAGTGTCCAGCGGGTACGAGCAGTACTTC. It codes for CASSQVSSGYEQYF.

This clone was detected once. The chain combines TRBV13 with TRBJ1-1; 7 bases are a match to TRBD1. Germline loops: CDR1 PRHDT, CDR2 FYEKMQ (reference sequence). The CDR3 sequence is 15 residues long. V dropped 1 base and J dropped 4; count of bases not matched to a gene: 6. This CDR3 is CASSLESSGGTEAFF. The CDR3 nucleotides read TGTGCCAGCAGCTTAGAGAGCTCAGGGGGCACTGAAGCTTTCTTT.

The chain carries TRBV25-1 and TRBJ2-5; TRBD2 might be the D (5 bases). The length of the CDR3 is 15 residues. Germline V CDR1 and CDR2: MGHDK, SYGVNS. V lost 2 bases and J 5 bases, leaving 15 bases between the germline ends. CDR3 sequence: CASSEPGRGMETQYF. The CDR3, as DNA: TGTGCCAGCAGTGAACCCGGACGAGGGATGGAGACCCAGTACTTC.

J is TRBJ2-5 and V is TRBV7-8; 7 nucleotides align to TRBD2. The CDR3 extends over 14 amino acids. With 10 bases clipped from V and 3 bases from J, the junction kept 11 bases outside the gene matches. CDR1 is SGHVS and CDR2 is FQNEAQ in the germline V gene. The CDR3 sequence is CATLGGIGEETQYF. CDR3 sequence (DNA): TGTGCCACACTGGGGGGGATCGGTGAAGAGACCCAGTACTTC.

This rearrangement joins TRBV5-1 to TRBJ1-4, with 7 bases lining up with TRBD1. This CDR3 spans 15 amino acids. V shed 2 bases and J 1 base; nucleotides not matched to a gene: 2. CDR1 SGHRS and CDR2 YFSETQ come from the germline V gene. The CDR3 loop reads CASSFGDRTNEKLFF. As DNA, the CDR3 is TGCGCCAGCAGCTTTGGGGACAGAACTAATGAAAAACTGTTTTTT. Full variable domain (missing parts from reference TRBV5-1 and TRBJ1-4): KAGVTQTPRYLIKTRGQQVTLSCSPISGHRSVSWYQQTPGQGLQFLFEYFSETQRNKGNFPGRFSGRQFSNSRSEMNVSTLELGDSALYLCASSFGDRTNEKLFFGSGTQLSVL.

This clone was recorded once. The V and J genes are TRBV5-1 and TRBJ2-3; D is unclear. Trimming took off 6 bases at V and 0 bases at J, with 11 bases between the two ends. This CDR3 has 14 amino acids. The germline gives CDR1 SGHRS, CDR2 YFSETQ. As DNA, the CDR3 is TGCGCCAGCAATTGGCTGCCCAGCACAGATACGCAGTATTTT. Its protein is CASNWLPSTDTQYF.

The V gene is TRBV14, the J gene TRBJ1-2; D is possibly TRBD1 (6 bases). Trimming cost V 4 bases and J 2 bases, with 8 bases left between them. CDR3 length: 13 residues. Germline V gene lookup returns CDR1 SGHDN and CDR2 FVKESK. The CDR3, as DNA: TGTGCCAGCAGCCCTCAGGGGAACTATGGCTACACCTTC. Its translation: CASSPQGNYGYTF. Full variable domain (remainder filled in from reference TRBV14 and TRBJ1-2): EAGVTQFPSHSVIEKGQTVTLRCDPISGHDNLYWYRRVMGKEIKFLLHFVKESKQDESGMPNNRFLAERTGGTYSTLKVQPAELEDSGVYFCASSPQGNYGYTFGSGTRLTVV.

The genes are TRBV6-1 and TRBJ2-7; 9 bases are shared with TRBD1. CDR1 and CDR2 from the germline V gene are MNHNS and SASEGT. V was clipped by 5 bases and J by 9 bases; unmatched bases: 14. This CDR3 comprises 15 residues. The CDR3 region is CASSITGTGWLGQYF. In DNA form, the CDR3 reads TGTGCCAGCAGTATCACCGGGACAGGGTGGTTAGGGCAGTACTTC.